Listed below are T cell receptor beta chains from one sample, sequenced in a study of T-cell memory formation after mild COVID-19. TCRdb itself ran the 5' RACE reads through MiXCR, one entry per CDR3 protein. The sample records around 370,000 distinct CDR3 sequences, roughly 21% being singletons. Sample: PBMCs or a T cell subset sorted from them (not recorded which). Receptor source: an adult woman who had mild COVID-19 (a few samples of this study predate the infection). Cell type and time point are not known. The CDR3 runs from the conserved cysteine through the conserved F or W. Fields, in order: clone size, V gene, D gene, J gene, CDR3 protein, CDR3 DNA. A D gene is named only where the DNA matches it firmly. Clone size, where shown, is once, few, many, or a class for clones that have expanded.

clone_size: .; v_call: TRBV7-6; d_call: .; j_call: TRBJ2-7; cdr3_aa: CASSLVREYEQYF; cdr3_nt: TGTGCCAGCAGCTTAGTCCGGGAGTACGAGCAGTACTTC
clone_size: many; v_call: TRBV5-6; d_call: .; j_call: TRBJ2-2; cdr3_aa: CASSGDIAWNTGELFF; cdr3_nt: TGTGCCAGCAGCGGTGACATCGCCTGGAACACCGGGGAGCTGTTTTTT
clone_size: few; v_call: TRBV19; d_call: TRBD2; j_call: TRBJ2-5; cdr3_aa: CASSIFAGGRETQYF; cdr3_nt: TGTGCCAGTAGTATCTTCGCGGGAGGGAGGGAGACCCAGTACTTC
clone_size: .; v_call: TRBV7-9; d_call: TRBD1; j_call: TRBJ1-5; cdr3_aa: CASSAEAGGYNQPQHF; cdr3_nt: TGTGCCAGCAGCGCAGAGGCAGGGGGATACAATCAGCCCCAGCATTTT
clone_size: .; v_call: TRBV7-9; d_call: .; j_call: TRBJ2-7; cdr3_aa: CASSPDFRNEQYF; cdr3_nt: TGTGCCAGCAGCCCGGATTTTAGAAACGAGCAGTACTTC
clone_size: .; v_call: TRBV11-3; d_call: TRBD2; j_call: TRBJ2-1; cdr3_aa: CASSPRTSGRGNEQFF; cdr3_nt: TGTGCCAGCAGCCCTAGGACTAGCGGGAGAGGCAATGAGCAGTTCTTC
clone_size: few; v_call: TRBV12-3/TRBV12-4; d_call: TRBD1; j_call: TRBJ1-3; cdr3_aa: CATSLGQGVPGNTIYF; cdr3_nt: TGTGCCACTTCCCTCGGACAGGGAGTGCCTGGAAACACCATATATTTT
clone_size: many; v_call: TRBV5-1; d_call: TRBD1; j_call: TRBJ1-6; cdr3_aa: CASSISGQGTNSPLHF; cdr3_nt: TGCGCCAGCAGCATATCCGGACAGGGAACTAATTCACCCCTCCACTTT
clone_size: few; v_call: TRBV4-3; d_call: TRBD2; j_call: TRBJ2-7; cdr3_aa: CASSQAAGGTSYEQYF; cdr3_nt: TGCGCCAGCAGCCAGGCAGCGGGAGGTACTTCCTACGAGCAGTACTTC
clone_size: few; v_call: TRBV6-2/TRBV6-3; d_call: .; j_call: TRBJ2-5; cdr3_aa: CASSTNKVQETQYF; cdr3_nt: TGTGCCAGCAGTACTAACAAGGTCCAAGAGACCCAGTACTTC
clone_size: few; v_call: TRBV24-1; d_call: .; j_call: TRBJ1-2; cdr3_aa: CATSDLSSTYGYTF; cdr3_nt: TGTGCCACCAGTGATTTGAGTTCTACTTATGGCTACACCTTC
clone_size: .; v_call: TRBV5-1; d_call: .; j_call: TRBJ1-2; cdr3_aa: CASSPTTVNYGYTF; cdr3_nt: TGCGCCAGCAGCCCAACCACGGTTAACTATGGCTACACCTTC
clone_size: .; v_call: TRBV7-6; d_call: .; j_call: TRBJ2-7; cdr3_aa: CASSARTGPEQYF; cdr3_nt: TGTGCCAGCAGCGCCCGGACGGGTCCGGAGCAGTACTTC
clone_size: many; v_call: TRBV10-3; d_call: .; j_call: TRBJ2-7; cdr3_aa: CAIGDSQGTGEQYF; cdr3_nt: TGTGCCATCGGGGACTCACAGGGTACGGGGGAGCAGTACTTC
clone_size: many; v_call: TRBV6-1; d_call: TRBD1; j_call: TRBJ2-7; cdr3_aa: CASMFDHRGGNYEQYF; cdr3_nt: TGTGCCAGCATGTTCGATCACAGGGGTGGAAACTACGAGCAGTACTTC
clone_size: .; v_call: TRBV19; d_call: .; j_call: TRBJ1-3; cdr3_aa: CASKAAGLRTGGNTIYF; cdr3_nt: TGTGCCAGTAAAGCCGCGGGACTCCGGACGGGAGGAAACACCATATATTTT
clone_size: .; v_call: TRBV7-9; d_call: TRBD2; j_call: TRBJ2-2; cdr3_aa: CASSSPINPRTSGNHTGELFF; cdr3_nt: TGTGCCAGCAGCTCCCCTATAAACCCCCGTACTAGCGGGAACCACACCGGGGAGCTGTTTTTT
clone_size: few; v_call: TRBV7-9; d_call: TRBD2; j_call: TRBJ2-7; cdr3_aa: CASSLAGVAGGEQYF; cdr3_nt: TGTGCCAGCAGCTTAGCAGGTGTCGCGGGAGGGGAGCAGTACTTC
clone_size: .; v_call: TRBV12-3/TRBV12-4; d_call: .; j_call: TRBJ2-3; cdr3_aa: CAGRLPGTDTQYF; cdr3_nt: TGTGCCGGCCGACTACCGGGGACAGATACGCAGTATTTT
clone_size: .; v_call: TRBV9; d_call: .; j_call: TRBJ2-7; cdr3_aa: CASSVDVGGYEQYF; cdr3_nt: TGTGCCAGCAGCGTAGATGTAGGGGGATACGAGCAGTACTTC
clone_size: .; v_call: TRBV5-1; d_call: TRBD1; j_call: TRBJ2-2; cdr3_aa: CASSYSRDRVTGELFF; cdr3_nt: TGCGCCAGCAGCTATAGCCGGGACAGGGTGACCGGGGAGCTGTTTTTT
clone_size: .; v_call: TRBV7-9; d_call: TRBD2; j_call: TRBJ2-1; cdr3_aa: CASSLVSWTSGRFRLDEQFF; cdr3_nt: TGTGCCAGCAGCTTAGTAAGTTGGACTAGCGGGAGGTTCCGTCTCGATGAGCAGTTCTTC
clone_size: few; v_call: TRBV20-1; d_call: TRBD2; j_call: TRBJ2-1; cdr3_aa: CSARDSTSGRGEQFF; cdr3_nt: TGCAGTGCTAGAGATTCGACTAGCGGGAGGGGTGAGCAGTTCTTC
clone_size: few; v_call: TRBV7-2; d_call: TRBD1; j_call: TRBJ2-1; cdr3_aa: CASSSYRGRYNEQFF; cdr3_nt: TGTGCCAGCAGCTCTTACAGGGGACGGTACAATGAGCAGTTCTTC
clone_size: .; v_call: TRBV7-2; d_call: .; j_call: TRBJ1-1; cdr3_aa: CASSFWGRNTEAFF; cdr3_nt: TGTGCCAGCAGCTTCTGGGGACGGAACACTGAAGCTTTCTTT
clone_size: many; v_call: TRBV19; d_call: .; j_call: TRBJ1-5; cdr3_aa: CASSIWVGDQPQHF; cdr3_nt: TGTGCCAGTAGTATATGGGTAGGGGATCAGCCCCAGCATTTT
clone_size: few; v_call: TRBV7-8; d_call: .; j_call: TRBJ1-4; cdr3_aa: CASSLKERTGEKLFF; cdr3_nt: TGTGCCAGCAGCTTAAAAGAGCGGACGGGGGAAAAACTGTTTTTT
clone_size: few; v_call: TRBV7-2; d_call: .; j_call: TRBJ2-5; cdr3_aa: CASRPFNSETQYF; cdr3_nt: TGTGCCAGCAGGCCTTTTAATTCGGAGACCCAGTACTTC
clone_size: few; v_call: TRBV6-1; d_call: .; j_call: TRBJ2-7; cdr3_aa: CASRSTVYHEQYF; cdr3_nt: TGTGCCAGCAGGTCGACAGTCTACCACGAGCAGTACTTC
clone_size: few; v_call: TRBV2; d_call: TRBD1; j_call: TRBJ2-7; cdr3_aa: CASRIQGSYRYEQYF; cdr3_nt: TGTGCCAGCAGAATACAGGGGTCGTACCGCTACGAGCAGTACTTC
clone_size: few; v_call: TRBV20-1; d_call: .; j_call: TRBJ2-3; cdr3_aa: CSATRGAGGDTQYF; cdr3_nt: TGCAGTGCTACACGGGGGGCCGGAGGAGATACGCAGTATTTT
clone_size: .; v_call: TRBV9; d_call: .; j_call: TRBJ2-7; cdr3_aa: CASSVGEFNEQYF; cdr3_nt: TGTGCCAGCAGCGTAGGAGAGTTCAACGAGCAGTACTTC
clone_size: .; v_call: TRBV9; d_call: .; j_call: TRBJ2-7; cdr3_aa: CASSVGETKIYEQYF; cdr3_nt: TGTGCCAGCAGCGTAGGGGAAACAAAAATTTACGAGCAGTACTTC